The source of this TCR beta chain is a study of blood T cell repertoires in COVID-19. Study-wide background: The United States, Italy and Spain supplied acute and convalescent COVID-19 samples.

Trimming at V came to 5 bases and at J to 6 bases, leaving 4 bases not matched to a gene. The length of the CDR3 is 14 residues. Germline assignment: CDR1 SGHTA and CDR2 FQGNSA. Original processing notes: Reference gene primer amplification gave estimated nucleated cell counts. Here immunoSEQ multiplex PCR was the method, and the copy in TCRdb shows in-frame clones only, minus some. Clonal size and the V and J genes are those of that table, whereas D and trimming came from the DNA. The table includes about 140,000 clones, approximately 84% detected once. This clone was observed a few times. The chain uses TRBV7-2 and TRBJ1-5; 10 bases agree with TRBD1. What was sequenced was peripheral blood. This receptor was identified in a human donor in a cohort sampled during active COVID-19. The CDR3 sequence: CASSPRQGAQPQHF. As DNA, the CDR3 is TGTGCCAGCAGCCCACGACAGGGGGCTCAGCCCCAGCATTTT.